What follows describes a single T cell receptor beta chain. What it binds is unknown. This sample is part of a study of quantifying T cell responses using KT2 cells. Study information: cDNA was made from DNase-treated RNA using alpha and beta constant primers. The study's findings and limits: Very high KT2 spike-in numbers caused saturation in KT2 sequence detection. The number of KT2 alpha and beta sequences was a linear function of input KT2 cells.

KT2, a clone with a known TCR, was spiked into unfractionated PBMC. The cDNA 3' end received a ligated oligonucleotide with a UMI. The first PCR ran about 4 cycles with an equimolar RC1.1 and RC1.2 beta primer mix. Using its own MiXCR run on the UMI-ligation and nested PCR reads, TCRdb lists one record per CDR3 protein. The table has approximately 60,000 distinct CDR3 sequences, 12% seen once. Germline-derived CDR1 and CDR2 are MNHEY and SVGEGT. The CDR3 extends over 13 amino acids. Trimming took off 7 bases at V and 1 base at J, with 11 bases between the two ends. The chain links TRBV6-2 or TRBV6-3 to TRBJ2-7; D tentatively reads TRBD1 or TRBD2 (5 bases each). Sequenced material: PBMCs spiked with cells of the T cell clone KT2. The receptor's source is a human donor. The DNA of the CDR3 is TGTGCCAGCAACCGGGACGTATCCTACGAGCAGTACTTC. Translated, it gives CASNRDVSYEQYF.